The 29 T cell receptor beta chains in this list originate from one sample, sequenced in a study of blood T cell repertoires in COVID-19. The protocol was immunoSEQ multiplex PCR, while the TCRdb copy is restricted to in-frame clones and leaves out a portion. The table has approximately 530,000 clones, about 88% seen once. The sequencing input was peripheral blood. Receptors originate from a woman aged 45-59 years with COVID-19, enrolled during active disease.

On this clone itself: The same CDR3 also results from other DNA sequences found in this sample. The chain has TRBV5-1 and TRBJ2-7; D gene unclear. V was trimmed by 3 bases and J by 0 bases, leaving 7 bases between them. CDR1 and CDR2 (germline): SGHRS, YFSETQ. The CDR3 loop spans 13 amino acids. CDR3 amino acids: CASSYGSSYEQYF. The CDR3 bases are TGCGCCAGCAGCTATGGCTCCTCCTACGAGCAGTACTTC.

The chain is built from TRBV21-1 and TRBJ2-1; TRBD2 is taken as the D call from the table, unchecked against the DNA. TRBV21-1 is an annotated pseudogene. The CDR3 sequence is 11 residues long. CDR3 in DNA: TGTGCCAGTAGTATTAACAATGAGCAGTTCTTC. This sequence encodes CASSINNEQFF.

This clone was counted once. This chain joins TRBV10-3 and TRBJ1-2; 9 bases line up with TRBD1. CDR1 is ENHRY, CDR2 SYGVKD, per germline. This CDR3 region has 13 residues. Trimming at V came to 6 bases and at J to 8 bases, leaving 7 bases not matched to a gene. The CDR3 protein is CAIRPGQGRGYTF. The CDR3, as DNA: TGTGCCATCAGGCCGGGACAGGGCCGAGGCTACACCTTC.

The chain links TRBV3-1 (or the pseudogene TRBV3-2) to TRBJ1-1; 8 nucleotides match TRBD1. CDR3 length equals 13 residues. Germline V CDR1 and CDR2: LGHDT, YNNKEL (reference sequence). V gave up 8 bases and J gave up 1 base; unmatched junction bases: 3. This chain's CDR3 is CASGDRGNTEAFF. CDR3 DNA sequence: TGTGCCAGCGGCGACAGGGGGAACACTGAAGCTTTCTTT.

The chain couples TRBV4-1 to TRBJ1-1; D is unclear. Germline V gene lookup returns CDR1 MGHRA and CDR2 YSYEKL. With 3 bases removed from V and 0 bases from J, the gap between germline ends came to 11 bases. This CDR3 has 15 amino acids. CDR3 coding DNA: TGCGCCAGCAGCCAGTCTGGACTTTTGAACACTGAAGCTTTCTTT. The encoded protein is CASSQSGLLNTEAFF.

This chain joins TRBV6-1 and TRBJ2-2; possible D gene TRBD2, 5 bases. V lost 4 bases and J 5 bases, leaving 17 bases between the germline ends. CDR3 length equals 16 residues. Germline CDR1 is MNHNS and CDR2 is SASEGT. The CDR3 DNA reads TGTGCCAGCAGTGGCAACTTCGGGGTCCTAACCGGGGAGCTGTTTTTT. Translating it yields CASSGNFGVLTGELFF.

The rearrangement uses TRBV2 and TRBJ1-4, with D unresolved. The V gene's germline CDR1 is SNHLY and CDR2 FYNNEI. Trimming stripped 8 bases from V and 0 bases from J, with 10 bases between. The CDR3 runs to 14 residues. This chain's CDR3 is CASGIQTTNEKLFF. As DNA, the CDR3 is TGTGCCAGCGGTATACAGACAACTAATGAAAAACTGTTTTTT.

CDR3: CASGPQTGADYGYTF. DNA for the CDR3: TGTGCTAGTGGTCCTCAGACAGGGGCCGACTATGGCTACACCTTC. The gene calls are TRBV12-5 and TRBJ1-2, with 8 bases that match TRBD1. This CDR3 contains 15 residues. The germline V gene has CDR1 LGHNT and CDR2 FRNRAP. V trimming: 5 bases; J trimming: 3 bases; junction bases outside the gene matches: 8.

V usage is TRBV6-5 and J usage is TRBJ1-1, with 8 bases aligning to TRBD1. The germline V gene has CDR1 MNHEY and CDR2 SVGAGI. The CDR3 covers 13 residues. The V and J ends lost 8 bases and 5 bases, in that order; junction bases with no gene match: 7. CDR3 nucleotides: TGTGCCAGCCGGACAGGGTCTTGGACTGAAGCTTTCTTT. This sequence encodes CASRTGSWTEAFF.

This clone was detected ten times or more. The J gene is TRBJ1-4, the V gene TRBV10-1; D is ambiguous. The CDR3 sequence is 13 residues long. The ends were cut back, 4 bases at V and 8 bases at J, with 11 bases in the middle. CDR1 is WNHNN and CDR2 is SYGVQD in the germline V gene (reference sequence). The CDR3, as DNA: TGCGCCAGCAGTGCTAGCCCCGGAGAAAAACTGTTTTTT. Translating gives CASSASPGEKLFF.

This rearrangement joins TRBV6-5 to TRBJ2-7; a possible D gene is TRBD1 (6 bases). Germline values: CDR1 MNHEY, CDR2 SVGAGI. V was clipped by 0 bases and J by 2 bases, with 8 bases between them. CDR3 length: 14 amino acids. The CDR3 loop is CASSYSPGAYEQYF. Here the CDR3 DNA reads TGTGCCAGCAGTTACTCGCCAGGGGCCTACGAGCAGTACTTC.

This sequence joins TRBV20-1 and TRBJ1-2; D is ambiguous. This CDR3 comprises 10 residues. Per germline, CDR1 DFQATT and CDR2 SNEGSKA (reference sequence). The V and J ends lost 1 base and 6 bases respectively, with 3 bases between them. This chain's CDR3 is CSARANGYTF. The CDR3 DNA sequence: TGCAGTGCTAGAGCAAATGGCTACACCTTC.

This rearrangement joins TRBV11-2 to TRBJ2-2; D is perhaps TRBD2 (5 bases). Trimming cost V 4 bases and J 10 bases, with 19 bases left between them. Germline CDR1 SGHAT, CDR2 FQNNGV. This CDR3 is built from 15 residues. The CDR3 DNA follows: TGTGCCAGCAGCTCTACTAGGAACCCGGGTTCGGAGCTGTTTTTT. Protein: CASSSTRNPGSELFF.

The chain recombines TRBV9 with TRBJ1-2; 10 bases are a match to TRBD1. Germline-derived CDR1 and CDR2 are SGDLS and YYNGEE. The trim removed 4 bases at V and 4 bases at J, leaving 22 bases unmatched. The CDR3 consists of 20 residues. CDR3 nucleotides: TGTGCCAGCAGCTTTTCTCGGGGGGGACAGGGGCCTAACGGCCTCTATGGCTACACCTTC. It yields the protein CASSFSRGGQGPNGLYGYTF.

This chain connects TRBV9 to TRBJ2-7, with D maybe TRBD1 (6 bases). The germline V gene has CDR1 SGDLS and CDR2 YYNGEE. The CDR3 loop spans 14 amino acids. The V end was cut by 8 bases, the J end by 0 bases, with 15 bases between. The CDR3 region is CASSPGTSSYEQYF. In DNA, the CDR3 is TGTGCCAGTTCCCCCGGGACAAGCTCCTACGAGCAGTACTTC.

The CDR3: CASSPRDRPGTEAFF. The CDR3 DNA reads as TGTGCCAGTAGCCCCCGGGACAGGCCGGGGACTGAAGCTTTCTTT. This sequence joins TRBV19 and TRBJ1-1; TRBD1 matches 8 bases. This CDR3 contains 15 residues. CDR1 is LNHDA, CDR2 SQIVND, per germline (reference sequence). V dropped 6 bases and J dropped 5; count of bases not matched to a gene: 11.

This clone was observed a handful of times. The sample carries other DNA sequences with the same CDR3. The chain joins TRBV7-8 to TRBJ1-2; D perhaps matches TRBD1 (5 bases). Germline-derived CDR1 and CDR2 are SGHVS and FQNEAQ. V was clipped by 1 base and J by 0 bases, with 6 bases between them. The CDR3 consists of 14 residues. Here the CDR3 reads CASSLDRTNYGYTF. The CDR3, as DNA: TGTGCCAGCAGCTTAGACAGGACTAACTATGGCTACACCTTC.

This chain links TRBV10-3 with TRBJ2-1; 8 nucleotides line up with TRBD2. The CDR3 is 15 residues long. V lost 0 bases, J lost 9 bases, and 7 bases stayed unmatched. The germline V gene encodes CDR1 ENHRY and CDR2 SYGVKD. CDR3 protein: CAISESGRGGPEQFF. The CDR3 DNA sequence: TGTGCCATCAGTGAGTCCGGCCGGGGGGGCCCTGAGCAGTTCTTC.

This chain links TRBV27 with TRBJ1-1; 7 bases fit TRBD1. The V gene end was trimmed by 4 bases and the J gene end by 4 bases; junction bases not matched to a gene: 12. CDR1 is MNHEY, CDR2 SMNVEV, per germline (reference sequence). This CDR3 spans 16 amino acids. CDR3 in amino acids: CASSSRTGGRGTEAFF. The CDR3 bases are TGTGCCAGCAGTTCTAGGACAGGCGGCAGGGGCACTGAAGCTTTCTTT.

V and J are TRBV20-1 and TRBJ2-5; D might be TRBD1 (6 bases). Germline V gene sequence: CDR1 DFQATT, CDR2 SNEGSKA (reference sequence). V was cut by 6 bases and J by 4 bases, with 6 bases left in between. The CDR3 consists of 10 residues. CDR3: CSAGGETQYF. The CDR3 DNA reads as TGCAGTGCAGGGGGAGAGACCCAGTACTTC.

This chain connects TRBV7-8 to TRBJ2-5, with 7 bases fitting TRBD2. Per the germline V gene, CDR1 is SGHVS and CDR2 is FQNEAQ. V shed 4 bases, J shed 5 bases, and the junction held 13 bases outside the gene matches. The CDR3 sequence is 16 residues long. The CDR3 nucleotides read TGTGCCAGCAGCTACCAACCTCGACTAGCCTTGGAGACCCAGTACTTC. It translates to CASSYQPRLALETQYF. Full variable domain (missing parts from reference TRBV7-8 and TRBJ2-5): GAGVSQSPRYKVAKRGQDVALRCDPISGHVSLFWYQQALGQGPEFLTYFQNEAQLDKSGLPSDRFFAERPEGSVSTLKIQRTQQEDSAVYLCASSYQPRLALETQYFGPGTRLLVL.

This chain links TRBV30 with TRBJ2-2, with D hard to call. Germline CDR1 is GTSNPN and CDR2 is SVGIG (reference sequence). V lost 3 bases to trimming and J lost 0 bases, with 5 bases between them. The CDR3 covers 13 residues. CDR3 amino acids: CAWSPTNTGELFF. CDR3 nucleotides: TGTGCCTGGAGCCCCACGAACACCGGGGAGCTGTTTTTT.

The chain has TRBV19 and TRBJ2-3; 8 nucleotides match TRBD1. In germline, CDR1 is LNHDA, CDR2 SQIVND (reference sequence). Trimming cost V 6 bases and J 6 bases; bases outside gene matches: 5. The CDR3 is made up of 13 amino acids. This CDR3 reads CASRGRGQDTQYF. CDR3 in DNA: TGTGCCAGTAGAGGCAGGGGGCAGGATACGCAGTATTTT. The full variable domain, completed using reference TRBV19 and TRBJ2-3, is DGGITQSPKYLFRKEGQNVTLSCEQNLNHDAMYWYRQDPGQGLRLIYYSQIVNDFQKGDIAEGYSVSREKKESFPLTVTSAQKNPTAFYLCASRGRGQDTQYFGPGTRLTVL.

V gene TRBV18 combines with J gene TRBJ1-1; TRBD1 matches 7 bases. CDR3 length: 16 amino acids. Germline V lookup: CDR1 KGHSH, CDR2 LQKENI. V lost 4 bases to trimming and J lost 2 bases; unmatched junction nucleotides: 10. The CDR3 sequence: CASSRTGTVVNTEAFF. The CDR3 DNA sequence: TGTGCCAGCTCACGTACCGGGACAGTTGTTAACACTGAAGCTTTCTTT.

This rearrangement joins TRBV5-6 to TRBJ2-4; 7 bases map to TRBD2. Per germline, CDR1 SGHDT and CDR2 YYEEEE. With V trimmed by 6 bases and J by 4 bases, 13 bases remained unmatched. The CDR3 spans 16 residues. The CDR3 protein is CASTLDTGTTKNIQYF. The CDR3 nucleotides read TGTGCCAGCACCCTAGACACCGGGACTACTAAAAACATTCAGTACTTC.

CDR3: CASSKTGTGELFF. The DNA for the CDR3 is TGTGCCAGTAGCAAGACAGGGACCGGGGAGCTGTTTTTT. The chain recombines TRBV19 with TRBJ2-2; 7 bases line up with TRBD1. Germline assignment: CDR1 LNHDA and CDR2 SQIVND (reference sequence). This CDR3 is built from 13 residues. The V gene end was trimmed by 6 bases and the J gene end by 5 bases; junction bases not matched to a gene: 3.

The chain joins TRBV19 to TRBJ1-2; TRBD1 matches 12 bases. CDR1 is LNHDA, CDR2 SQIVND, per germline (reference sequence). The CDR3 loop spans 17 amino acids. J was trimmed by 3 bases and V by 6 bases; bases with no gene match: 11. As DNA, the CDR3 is TGTGCCAGTAGCCTGTTACCGGGACAGGGGGCTTACTATGGCTACACCTTC. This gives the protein CASSLLPGQGAYYGYTF.

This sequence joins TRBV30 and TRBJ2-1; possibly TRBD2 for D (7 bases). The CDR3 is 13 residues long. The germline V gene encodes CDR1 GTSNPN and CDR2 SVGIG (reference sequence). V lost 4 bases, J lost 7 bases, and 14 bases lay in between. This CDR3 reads CAWTVGGPNEQFF. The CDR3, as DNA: TGTGCCTGGACGGTGGGGGGGCCGAATGAGCAGTTCTTC. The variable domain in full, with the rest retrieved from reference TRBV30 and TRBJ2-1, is SQTIHQWPATLVQPVGSPLSLECTVEGTSNPNLYWYRQAAGRGLQLLFYSVGIGQISSEVPQNLSASRPQDRQFILSSKKLLLSDSGFYLCAWTVGGPNEQFFGPGTRLTVL.

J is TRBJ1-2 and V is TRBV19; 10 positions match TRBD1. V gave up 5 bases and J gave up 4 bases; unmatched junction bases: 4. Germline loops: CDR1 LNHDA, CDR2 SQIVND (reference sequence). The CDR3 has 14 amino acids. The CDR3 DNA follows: TGTGCCAGTAGTGGGACAGGGGCCTCCTATGGCTACACCTTC. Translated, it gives CASSGTGASYGYTF.